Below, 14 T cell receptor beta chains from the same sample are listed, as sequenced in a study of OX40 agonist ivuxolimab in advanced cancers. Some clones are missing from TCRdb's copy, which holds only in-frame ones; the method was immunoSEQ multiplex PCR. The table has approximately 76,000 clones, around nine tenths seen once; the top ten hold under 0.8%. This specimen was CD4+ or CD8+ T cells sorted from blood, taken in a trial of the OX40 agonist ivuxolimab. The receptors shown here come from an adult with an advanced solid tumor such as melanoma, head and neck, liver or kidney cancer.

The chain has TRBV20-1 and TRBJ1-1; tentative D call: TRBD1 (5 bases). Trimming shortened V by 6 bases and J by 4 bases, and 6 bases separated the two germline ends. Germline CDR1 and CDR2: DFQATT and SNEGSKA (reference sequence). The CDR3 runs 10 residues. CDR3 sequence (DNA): TGCAGTGCGGGGCCCACTGAAGCTTTCTTT. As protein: CSAGPTEAFF.

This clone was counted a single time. The CDR3 DNA reads as TGTGCCAGCAGCTTGGCAGGGGGGATGGCTAATGAAAAACTGTTTTTT. Its translation is CASSLAGGMANEKLFF. The rearrangement joins TRBV5-6 to TRBJ1-4; 7 bases fit TRBD1. Trimming took 0 bases from V and 3 from J; bases not matched to a gene: 5. The CDR3 has 16 residues. Germline-derived CDR1 and CDR2 are SGHDT and YYEEEE.

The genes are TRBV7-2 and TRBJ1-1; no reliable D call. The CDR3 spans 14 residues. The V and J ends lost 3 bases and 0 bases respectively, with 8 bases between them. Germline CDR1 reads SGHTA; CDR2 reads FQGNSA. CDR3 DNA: TGTGCCAGCAGCTTGTGGCCTATGAACACTGAAGCTTTCTTT. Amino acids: CASSLWPMNTEAFF.

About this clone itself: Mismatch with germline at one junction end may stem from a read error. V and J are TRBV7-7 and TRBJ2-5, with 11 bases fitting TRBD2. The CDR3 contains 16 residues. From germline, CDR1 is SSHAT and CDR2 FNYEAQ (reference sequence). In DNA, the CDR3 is TGTGCTAGCAGCCTAAGTAGCGGGGGGGCCGAAGAGACCCAGTACTTC. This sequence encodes CASSLSSGGAEETQYF. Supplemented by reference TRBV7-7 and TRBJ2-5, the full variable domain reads GAGVSQSPRYKVTKRGQDVTLRCDPISSHATLYWYQQALGQGPEFLTYFNYEAQPDKSGLPSDRFSAERPEGSISTLTIQRTEQRDSAMYRCASSLSSGGAEETQYFGPGTRLLVL.

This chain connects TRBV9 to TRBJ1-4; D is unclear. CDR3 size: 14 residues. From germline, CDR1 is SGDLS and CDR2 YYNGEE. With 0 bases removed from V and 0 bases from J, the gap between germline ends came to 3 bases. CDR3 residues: CASSVGATNEKLFF. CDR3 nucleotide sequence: TGTGCCAGCAGCGTAGGCGCAACTAATGAAAAACTGTTTTTT.

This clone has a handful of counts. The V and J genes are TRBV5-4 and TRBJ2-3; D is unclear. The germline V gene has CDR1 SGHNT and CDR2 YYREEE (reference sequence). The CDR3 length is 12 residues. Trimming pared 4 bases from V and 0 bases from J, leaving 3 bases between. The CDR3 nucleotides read TGTGCCAGCAGCCTTAGCACAGATACGCAGTATTTT. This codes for CASSLSTDTQYF.

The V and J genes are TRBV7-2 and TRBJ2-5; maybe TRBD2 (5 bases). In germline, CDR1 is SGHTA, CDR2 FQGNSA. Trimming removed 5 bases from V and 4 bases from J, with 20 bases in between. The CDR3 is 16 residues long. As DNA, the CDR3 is TGTGCCAGCAGCCCAGCTAGCTCCCGAACTTTAGAGACCCAGTACTTC. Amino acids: CASSPASSRTLETQYF.

CDR3 bases: TGCGCCAGCAGCCAAGGGGCCGCTTCTAGCACAGATACGCAGTATTTT. This sequence encodes CASSQGAASSTDTQYF. The chain recombines TRBV4-3 with TRBJ2-3; D remains unclear. Germline CDR1 is LGHNA and CDR2 is YSLEER. This CDR3 comprises 16 residues. Trimming took off 1 base at V and 0 bases at J, with 11 bases between the two ends.

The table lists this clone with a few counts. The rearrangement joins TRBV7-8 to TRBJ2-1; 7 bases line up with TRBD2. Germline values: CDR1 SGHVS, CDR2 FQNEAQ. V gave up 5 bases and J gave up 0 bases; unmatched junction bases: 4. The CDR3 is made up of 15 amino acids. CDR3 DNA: TGTGCCAGCAGCCTAAGCGGGGTCTCCTACAATGAGCAGTTCTTC. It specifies CASSLSGVSYNEQFF.

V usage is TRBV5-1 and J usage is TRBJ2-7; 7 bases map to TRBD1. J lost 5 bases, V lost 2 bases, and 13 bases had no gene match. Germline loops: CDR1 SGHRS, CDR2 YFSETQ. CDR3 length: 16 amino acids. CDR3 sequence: CASSFKVDRDYDEQYF. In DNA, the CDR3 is TGCGCCAGCAGCTTTAAGGTCGACAGGGATTACGACGAGCAGTACTTC.

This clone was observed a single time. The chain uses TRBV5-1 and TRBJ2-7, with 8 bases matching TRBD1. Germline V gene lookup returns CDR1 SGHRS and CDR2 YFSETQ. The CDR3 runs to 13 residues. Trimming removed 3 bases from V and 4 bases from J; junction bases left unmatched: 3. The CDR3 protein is CASSSDRVYEQYF. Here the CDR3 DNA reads TGCGCCAGCAGCTCGGACAGGGTGTACGAGCAGTACTTC.

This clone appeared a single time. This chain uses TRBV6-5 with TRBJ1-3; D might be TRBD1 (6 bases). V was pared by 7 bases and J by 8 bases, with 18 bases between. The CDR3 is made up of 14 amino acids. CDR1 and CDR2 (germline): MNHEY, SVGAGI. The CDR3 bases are TGTGCCAGCAAAGTGGGGGCCGCGGTGGACACCATATATTTT. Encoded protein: CASKVGAAVDTIYF.

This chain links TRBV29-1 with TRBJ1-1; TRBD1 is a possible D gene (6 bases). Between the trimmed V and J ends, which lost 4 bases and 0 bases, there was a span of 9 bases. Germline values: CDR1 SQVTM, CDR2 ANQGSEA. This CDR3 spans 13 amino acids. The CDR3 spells CSVAGQMNTEAFF. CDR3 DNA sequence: TGCAGCGTTGCCGGACAGATGAACACTGAAGCTTTCTTT.

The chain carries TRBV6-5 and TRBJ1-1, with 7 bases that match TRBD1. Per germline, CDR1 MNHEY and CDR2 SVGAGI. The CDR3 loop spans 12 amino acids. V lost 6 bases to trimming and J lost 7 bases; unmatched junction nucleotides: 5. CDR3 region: CASSSGQREAFF. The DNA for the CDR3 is TGTGCCAGCAGCTCGGGACAGCGTGAAGCTTTCTTT.